Below are 16 T cell receptor beta chains sequenced from a single sample in a study of blood T cells in healthy people across ages (dated by TCRdb to between 2015 and 2017). The library was built by means of 5' RACE. The sequencing machine was an Illumina HiSeq 2500. A second roughly 6 to 12 cycle PCR used a sample-barcoded 5' primer and a J-beta primer mix. TCRdb cleaned the public reads at Q25 with fastp, built clones with MiXCR and kept in-frame beta chains. A single entry per CDR3 protein holds the most common genes and DNA from its merged rows. The sample includes about 1.5 million distinct CDR3 sequences, with roughly 43% observed a single time. The ten largest account for roughly 3.7% of the sample. The sample was blood. All receptors come from a woman aged 18-30 years in good health.

This clonotype came up a few times. The chain employs TRBV9 and TRBJ1-2, with TRBD1 as a possible D gene (5 bases). Germline CDR1 SGDLS, CDR2 YYNGEE. The ends were cut back, 1 base at V and 4 bases at J, with 17 bases in the middle. This CDR3 has 16 amino acids. In nucleotides, the CDR3 is TGTGCCAGCAGCGTACTCAGTTTTCAGGGAGGCTATGGCTACACCTTC. This gives the protein CASSVLSFQGGYGYTF.

This rearrangement joins TRBV20-1 to TRBJ2-5; D ambiguous. The CDR3 length is 11 residues. V lost 5 bases and J 1 base, leaving 5 bases between the germline ends. The germline gives CDR1 DFQATT, CDR2 SNEGSKA (reference sequence). DNA of the CDR3: TGCAGTGCTTTTAGCCAAGAGACCCAGTACTTC. Residues: CSAFSQETQYF.

The V call is TRBV28, the J call TRBJ2-7, with a weak D call TRBD1 (6 bases). CDR3 size: 16 residues. V dropped 4 bases and J dropped 2 bases, with 18 bases sitting between them. Germline V gives CDR1 MDHEN, CDR2 SYDVKM. CDR3: CASSSRDTDVPYEQYF. DNA of the CDR3: TGTGCCAGCAGTTCCCGGGACACCGATGTCCCCTACGAGCAGTACTTC.

This clonotype came up a few times. J is TRBJ2-1 and V is TRBV28; 7 bases are shared with TRBD2. The CDR3 runs to 18 residues. Germline CDR1 reads MDHEN; CDR2 reads SYDVKM. V dropped 6 bases and J dropped 4; count of bases not matched to a gene: 18. The CDR3 sequence is CASSPNRLAHEHYNEQFF. The CDR3 DNA is TGTGCCAGCAGCCCAAATAGACTAGCCCACGAGCATTACAATGAGCAGTTCTTC.

The rearrangement joins TRBV12-3 or TRBV12-4 to TRBJ2-1; D might be TRBD1 or TRBD2, each matching 6 bases. The V gene lost 6 bases and the J gene lost 5 bases, with 23 bases spanning the gap. The CDR3 is 17 residues long. As DNA, the CDR3 is TGTGCCAGCAGCCCAAACCGGGGGCAGAGGGGTCACAATGAGCAGTTCTTC. Protein product: CASSPNRGQRGHNEQFF.

This chain joins TRBV6-2 or TRBV6-3 and TRBJ2-7; TRBD2 matches at 7 bases. This CDR3 has 16 residues. Germline trimming cut 2 bases from V and 3 bases from J; bases unmatched to any gene: 10. Per germline, CDR1 MNHEY and CDR2 SVGEGT. The CDR3: CASSYPAGRARYEQYF. In DNA form, the CDR3 reads TGTGCCAGCAGTTACCCAGCGGGGAGAGCCCGCTACGAGCAGTACTTC.

This clonotype appeared a few times. V usage is TRBV15 and J usage is TRBJ2-7; D is unresolved. Germline CDR1 reads LNHNV; CDR2 reads YYDKDF (reference sequence). V dropped 0 bases and J dropped 0 bases, with 6 bases sitting between them. The CDR3 is 14 residues long. Here the CDR3 reads CATSRDRNSYEQYF. The CDR3 DNA follows: TGTGCCACCAGCAGAGATCGTAACTCCTACGAGCAGTACTTC. The complete variable domain, with remaining parts taken from reference TRBV15 and TRBJ2-7, reads DAMVIQNPRYQVTQFGKPVTLSCSQTLNHNVMYWYQQKSSQAPKLLFHYYDKDFNNEADTPDNFQSRRPNTSFCFLDIRSPGLGDTAMYLCATSRDRNSYEQYFGPGTRLTVT.

V usage is TRBV12-3 or TRBV12-4 and J usage is TRBJ2-7; possibly TRBD1 for D (6 bases). Trimming cost V 6 bases and J 4 bases, with 19 bases left between them. This CDR3 region has 15 residues. The CDR3 loop is CASSHRQVSMYEQYF. CDR3 DNA sequence: TGTGCCAGCAGCCACCGACAGGTCTCAATGTACGAGCAGTACTTC.

The chain couples TRBV24-1 to TRBJ2-5, with 7 bases identical to TRBD1. The CDR3 consists of 15 residues. V lost 3 bases and J lost 11; bases outside the gene matches: 14. In germline, CDR1 is KGHDR, CDR2 SFDVKD. CDR3 nucleotides: TGTGCCACCAGTGATCACCACAGGGGCGTCAATGAGCAGTACTTC. Translating gives CATSDHHRGVNEQYF.

The chain recombines TRBV9 with TRBJ1-6; D is unclear. Trimming shortened V by 0 bases and J by 2 bases, and 12 bases separated the two germline ends. Looked up from germline, CDR1 is SGDLS and CDR2 is YYNGEE. The length of the CDR3 is 17 residues. The CDR3 DNA reads as TGTGCCAGCAGCGTAGAGGCGGGAGATACCTATAATTCACCCCTCCACTTT. It specifies CASSVEAGDTYNSPLHF.

About this clonotype itself: One end of the junction fails to match germline, which may point to a read error. The J gene is TRBJ1-2, the V gene TRBV20-1, with 8 positions matching TRBD1. Germline V gene sequence: CDR1 DFQATT, CDR2 SNEGSKA (reference sequence). CDR3 length equals 15 residues. The CDR3 DNA sequence: TGCAGTGCTAGACACCAAAACAGGGGGAGGTATGGCCACACCTTC. Amino acid sequence: CSARHQNRGRYGHTF.

The rearrangement joins TRBV4-1 to TRBJ2-7; maybe TRBD2 (6 bases). Germline V CDR1 and CDR2: MGHRA, YSYEKL. There are 15 residues in the CDR3. V was pared by 5 bases and J by 7 bases, with 21 bases between. CDR3 sequence: CASSVTSSGGNEQYF. The CDR3 DNA reads as TGCGCCAGCAGCGTGACTAGTTCCGGAGGGAATGAGCAGTACTTC.

The chain carries TRBV7-9 and TRBJ2-1; a weak D match, TRBD2 (5 bases). The V end was cut by 1 base, the J end by 2 bases, with 9 bases between. Germline lookup yields CDR1 SEHNR and CDR2 FQNEAQ (reference sequence). The CDR3 contains 15 residues. CDR3 loop: CASSLVRATYNEQFF. DNA of the CDR3: TGTGCCAGCAGCTTAGTGCGGGCCACCTACAATGAGCAGTTCTTC. The full variable domain, in which reference TRBV7-9 and TRBJ2-1 provide the parts outside the CDR3, is DTGVSQNPRHKITKRGQNVTFRCDPISEHNRLYWYRQTLGQGPEFLTYFQNEAQLEKSRLLSDRFSAERPKGSFSTLEIQRTEQGDSAMYLCASSLVRATYNEQFFGPGTRLTVL.

Here the CDR3 DNA reads TGTGCCAGCAGTGATCAACGGGGGGAACTCAGACAGCCCCAGCATTTT. Translation gives CASSDQRGELRQPQHF. The chain is built from TRBV6-2 or TRBV6-3 and TRBJ1-5; perhaps TRBD1 as D (5 bases). The germline V gene encodes CDR1 MNHEY and CDR2 SVGEGT. This CDR3 is 16 amino acids long. The germline V and J ends were trimmed by 5 bases and 7 bases, with 21 bases remaining between them.

The V gene is TRBV12-3 or TRBV12-4, the J gene TRBJ2-6; the D gene could be TRBD1 or TRBD2 (5 bases each). The CDR3 totals 18 residues. Trimming removed 6 bases from V and 0 bases from J, with 18 bases in between. CDR3 amino acids: CASSVRGTSLSGANVLTF. The CDR3 DNA sequence: TGTGCCAGCAGCGTACGGGGCACCTCTCTCTCTGGGGCCAACGTCCTGACTTTC.

V usage is TRBV9 and J usage is TRBJ2-7; no reliable D call. The J call may be incorrect, as the DNA end agrees better with TRBJ2-5. The CDR3 spans 14 residues. Germline CDR1 is SGDLS and CDR2 is YYNGEE. CDR3 coding DNA: TGTGCCAGCAGCGTAGGTCCGTCGCAAGAGACCCAGTACTTC. Translated, it gives CASSVGPSQETQYF.